Presented here are 6 T cell receptor beta chains from one specimen sequenced in a study of OX40 agonist ivuxolimab in advanced cancers. The assay was immunoSEQ multiplex PCR, and TCRdb's table has in-frame clones only and misses some. The table includes approximately 100,000 clones, approximately 80% detected once. The sequencing here drew on CD4+ or CD8+ T cells sorted from blood, taken in a trial of the OX40 agonist ivuxolimab. These receptors were collected from an adult with an advanced solid tumor such as melanoma, head and neck, liver or kidney cancer.

The J gene is TRBJ1-4, the V gene TRBV9; TRBD1 matches 9 bases. Looked up from germline, CDR1 is SGDLS and CDR2 is YYNGEE. The V and J ends lost 3 bases and 0 bases, in that order; junction bases with no gene match: 3. This CDR3 region has 16 residues. This CDR3 is CASSADRGATNEKLFF. Written as DNA, the CDR3 is TGTGCCAGCAGCGCGGACAGGGGTGCAACTAATGAAAAACTGTTTTTT.

The chain carries TRBV10-3 and TRBJ2-7; D perhaps matches TRBD2 (5 bases). Looked up from germline, CDR1 is ENHRY and CDR2 is SYGVKD. Trimming removed 11 bases from V and 4 bases from J, with 15 bases in between. CDR3 length equals 12 residues. DNA for the CDR3: TGTGCCGCGGGTAAGGTCTTTTACGAGCAGTACTTC. It yields the protein CAAGKVFYEQYF.

The chain uses TRBV27 and TRBJ1-2, with 9 bases that match TRBD1. This CDR3 contains 17 residues. V shed 6 bases and J 0 bases; nucleotides not matched to a gene: 11. Germline V gene sequence: CDR1 MNHEY, CDR2 SMNVEV (reference sequence). CDR3 protein: CASRDETGGPANYGYTF. In DNA form, the CDR3 reads TGTGCCAGCAGGGACGAGACAGGGGGTCCAGCTAACTATGGCTACACCTTC.

The chain carries TRBV6-5 and TRBJ1-1; D call uncertain. Germline V gene lookup returns CDR1 MNHEY and CDR2 SVGAGI. The V end lost 7 bases, the J end lost 5 bases, and 14 bases lay between the germline ends. The CDR3 runs 13 residues. The CDR3 bases are TGTGCCAGCAAGCGGACCCTGGGGACTGAAGCTTTCTTT. Protein: CASKRTLGTEAFF.

This sequence joins TRBV18 and TRBJ2-7; 10 bases line up with TRBD1. Trimming removed 4 bases from V and 1 base from J; junction bases left unmatched: 4. The CDR3 covers 15 residues. Per germline, CDR1 KGHSH and CDR2 LQKENI. The CDR3 DNA follows: TGTGCCAGCTCACAGCCGGGACAGGGGTCCTACGAGCAGTACTTC. It codes for CASSQPGQGSYEQYF.

The J gene is TRBJ1-1, the V gene TRBV10-2; a possible D gene is TRBD1 (5 bases). The V gene's germline CDR1 is WSHSY and CDR2 SAAADI. With 4 bases removed from V and 6 bases from J, the gap between germline ends came to 15 bases. The CDR3 contains 14 residues. In DNA, the CDR3 is TGCGCCAGCAGTGGGGCAGGGAGTTTCGCTGAAGCTTTCTTT. It specifies CASSGAGSFAEAFF.